These T cell receptor beta chains were read from a single sample in a study of T cells after yellow fever vaccination. TCRdb re-analysed the 5' RACE reads in MiXCR, keeping a single row per CDR3 protein. Seen here are 120,000 or so distinct CDR3 sequences, roughly 8.2% observed once, and the top ten hold approximately 39%. The sample was CD8+ T cells sorted from PBMCs, taken on the day of the yellow fever booster vaccination. The receptors originated from a man aged 18 to 29 who received the YFV17D yellow fever vaccine. Each CDR3 is given with its conserved first and last residue.

length	V	J	CDR3
14	TRBV20-1	TRBJ2-7	CSAHAGTGGNEQYF
15	TRBV13	TRBJ1-1	CASSADRGKFTEAFF
15	TRBV15	TRBJ1-4	CATSRRGPTNEKLFF
15	TRBV7-8	TRBJ2-5	CASSLRGTGEETQYF
14	TRBV5-6	TRBJ2-1	CASSSSDRYNEQFF
12	TRBV29-1	TRBJ2-1	CSVSRDNNEQFF
13	TRBV19	TRBJ1-1	CASSAAMNTEAFF
13	TRBV20-1	TRBJ1-2	CSAPTGDNYGYTF
15	TRBV28	TRBJ2-1	CASSERGPSYNEQFF
15	TRBV7-8	TRBJ2-1	CASRGTWYGYNEQFF
14	TRBV15	TRBJ1-6	CATSSRRGNSPLHF
14	TRBV9	TRBJ2-1	CASSVEGTHNEQFF
15	TRBV7-6	TRBJ2-7	CASSLGRGPNYEQYF
15	TRBV5-1	TRBJ2-5	CASHGSPGTQETQYF
14	TRBV9	TRBJ2-7	CASSDRQDGYEQYF
15	TRBV4-1	TRBJ2-5	CASSQDAGQQETQYF
18	TRBV7-6	TRBJ1-3	CASSLGVEGWSTGNTIYF
15	TRBV4-3	TRBJ2-1	CASSQLRGGFYEQFF
14	TRBV6-6	TRBJ2-1	CASSSGGAGYEQFF
15	TRBV9	TRBJ1-6	CASSTTPGQGSPLHF
15	TRBV5-1	TRBJ2-1	CASSYRGSSYNEQFF
13	TRBV20-1	TRBJ1-2	CSANSPGDYGYTF
19	TRBV28	TRBJ2-5	CASSFISPFSRGYVETQYF
14	TRBV7-2	TRBJ2-1	CASSLLVAYNEQFF
15	TRBV4-1	TRBJ1-5	CASSQDTGSNQPQHF
13	TRBV20-1	TRBJ2-3	CSAREGGGDTQYF
10	TRBV20-1	TRBJ1-2	CSAVNYGYTF
18	TRBV7-9	TRBJ2-1	CASSLFGTSGGAHNEQFF
11	TRBV6-5	TRBJ2-4	CASRLENIQYF
15	TRBV12-3/TRBV12-4	TRBJ2-3	CASHRNRGGTDTQYF
16	TRBV5-1	TRBJ2-2	CASSLPGQGGGGELFF
12	TRBV4-3	TRBJ2-1	CASSHPYTEQFF
14	TRBV13	TRBJ2-3	CASSSKRGGNTQYF
14	TRBV5-6	TRBJ2-7	CASSLHLDTYEQYF
13	TRBV7-2	TRBJ1-1	CASSIGPNTEAFF
12	TRBV10-3	TRBJ1-2	CAISSGDYGYTF
16	TRBV7-6	TRBJ1-4	CASSLPYSTTNEKLFF
15	TRBV7-9	TRBJ2-1	CASSRTPQMTNEQFF
12	TRBV23-1	TRBJ2-1	CASSDGFREQFF
21	TRBV11-2	TRBJ2-6	CASSSTITRQGWTSGANVLTF
16	TRBV15	TRBJ2-2	CATSSRVAPNTGELFF
14	TRBV10-2	TRBJ2-7	CASSESGIDWEQYF
16	TRBV7-9	TRBJ2-7	CASSLTGGRSSYEQYF
15	TRBV27	TRBJ1-5	CASSPERYSNQPQHF
11	TRBV7-2	TRBJ1-2	CASVAGEGYTF
15	TRBV12-3/TRBV12-4	TRBJ1-4	CASSLAAGVGEKLFF
15	TRBV7-9	TRBJ1-3	CASSLAYGYGNTIYF
17	TRBV2	TRBJ2-5	CASSSGTSGRYQETQYF
17	TRBV4-1	TRBJ2-2	CASSQDPPGANTGELFF
15	TRBV20-1	TRBJ2-5	CSAREDRGERETQYF
14	TRBV18	TRBJ2-7	CASCSGTGDYEQYF